Here is one T cell receptor (beta chain) with its context. This clonotype was observed a single time. It has no known antigen specificity. Base qualities were left out, and no much larger clone turns up one base away. A single read offers scant evidence. Explained via the paper, the treatment or condition label denotes: live attenuated yellow fever vaccine strain. At every blood-draw timepoint, two biological replicates of bulk PBMCs were collected. A standard Ficoll-Paque protocol was used to isolate PBMCs from peripheral blood. TriZol was used to extract RNA from bulk PBMCs, from CD4 and CD8 fractions, and from dextramer-positive and dextramer-negative fractions. This entry belongs to a study of T cells after yellow fever vaccination (dated by TCRdb to between 2019 and 2020). The study in broad terms: Libraries from fractions with low cell numbers were prepared with the SMART-Seq v4 Ultra Low Input RNA kit. To follow T-cell clones before and after both primary and booster YFV17D yellow fever vaccination, bulk TCR alpha and beta repertoires underwent longitudinal sequencing. The cohort comprised two healthy male donors, one aged 18 to 30 and one aged 30 to 39 years. Blood was collected at multiple timepoints before and after primary and secondary immunization, and bulk PBMC replicates and cell subsets were isolated. Overall results and qualifications from the work: Most clones expanded after primary vaccination (around 97% of CD4 and 88% of CD8) were re-detected after the booster, suggesting that broad memory maintenance occurred. Compared with the primary T-cell response, the secondary T-cell response was weaker but faster, peaking on day 5 rather than day 15. A small fraction of clonotypes appeared in both the CD4 and CD8 compartments, likely as a result of convergent recombination. The study included only two donors, which limits how far the findings can be generalized. Computational filtering was required because FACS-sorted repertoires could contain abundant contaminating clonotypes from the bulk population.

Synthesis of TCR cDNA relied on 5'RACE template switching, a step that introduced a universal primer site along with unique molecular identifiers. Priming of cDNA synthesis was performed from both the TCR alpha and TCR beta constant segments. Library amplification used two PCR steps, and the second PCR step added sample barcodes and sequencing adapters. Sequencing of libraries was performed on Illumina HiSeq 2500 (2x100 bp) or NovaSeq (2x150 bp). Turning to the authors' computational methods: Demultiplexing of reads and collapsing into UMI consensus sequences were performed with MIGEC, and V(D)J alignment was carried out with MiXCR. Vaccine-responding clonotypes were identified with edgeR using replicate PBMC samples, with FDR below 0.01 and a log2 fold change above 5 up to day 15 being required. CD4 or CD8 identity was assigned to each bulk clonotype according to whether the clonotype was present at higher abundance in the sequenced CD4 repertoire or the sequenced CD8 repertoire. The public reads were quality trimmed at Q25 with fastp and then assembled into clones with MiXCR by TCRdb, keeping productive beta chains. Each CDR3 protein gets just one entry, which takes the most common genes and DNA from the rows behind it. The V and J calls, along with clone size, are taken from TCRdb and not from the paper's own processing. The sample contains some 600,000 distinct CDR3 sequences, approximately 13% of them found a single time. In total, the top ten clones hold 14% to 15% of the sample.

The sequence came from a young man who received the YFV17D yellow fever vaccine. Specimen: PBMCs, collected on the day of the yellow fever booster vaccination.

CDR3 loop: CASSLWGSTDTQYF. The DNA is as follows: TGTGCCAGCAGTTTATGGGGAAGCACAGATACGCAGTATTTT. The chain couples TRBV12-3 or TRBV12-4 to TRBJ2-3, with the D gene call left open. The CDR3 has 14 amino acids, counting the end cysteine and phenylalanine. The entry retains the CDR3 DNA only, 42 bases that are in frame from base 1. V and J are truncated by 2 bases and 0 bases respectively, leaving an intervening sequence of 6 bases.